This T cell receptor beta chain comes out of a study of Graves' ophthalmopathy and Graves' hyperthyroidism. The sequenced template was RNA, covering the TCR beta CDR3 region. HTBI primers primed a first-round RT-PCR, and a second-round multiplex PCR followed. One entry per CDR3 protein results from TCRdb running MiXCR on the multiplex PCR reads. The table includes 400,000 to 500,000 distinct CDR3 sequences, more than 20% detected once. The CDR3 totals 16 residues. Germline assignment: CDR1 MNHEY and CDR2 SVGEGT. V trimming: 2 bases; J trimming: 3 bases; junction bases outside the gene matches: 3. Source material: peripheral blood. This chain joins TRBV6-2 or TRBV6-3 and TRBJ2-7, with 14 positions matching TRBD2. The TCR was taken from a woman in her late teens or twenties with stable Graves' hyperthyroidism. CDR3 sequence reads: CASSYAGLAGVYEQYF. DNA of the CDR3: TGTGCCAGCAGTTACGCGGGACTAGCGGGAGTCTACGAGCAGTACTTC.